This T cell receptor (beta chain) was retrieved from a study of blood T cell repertoires in COVID-19. Study in general: There were acute and convalescent COVID-19 samples, and they came from the United States, Italy and Spain. PBMCs, B-cell-depleted T cells, or T cells provided the cDNA or gDNA that made up the material.

Germline assignment: CDR1 SGHNT and CDR2 YYREEE (reference sequence). The CDR3 has 13 amino acids. Deletions cut 2 bases from V and 1 base from J, with 6 bases between. About this clone itself: The identical CDR3 is also encoded by other nucleotide sequences in the sample.

Original processing methods: Using reference gene primer amplification, nucleated cell counts were estimated. Only in-frame clones appear in the TCRdb table, and some are missing; sequencing was by immunoSEQ multiplex PCR. V and J calls and clone size follow that table, whereas D and trimming were derived from the DNA. The table records hundreds of thousands of clones, about 90% of them present only once. The rearrangement links TRBV5-4 to TRBJ1-1; D is uncertain. This TCR came from a woman aged 45-65 years with acute or convalescent COVID-19. Sequencing used peripheral blood. In nucleotides, the CDR3 is TGTGCCAGCAGCTTACTAACGAACACTGAAGCTTTCTTT. Encoded protein: CASSLLTNTEAFF.